The next 26 T cell receptor beta chains were all read from a single sample in a study of T-cell reconstitution after alpha-beta-depleted transplantation in children. This sample's TCRbeta library carried unique molecular identifier barcodes. MiXCR, applied by TCRdb to the PCR reads, yields one record per CDR3 protein. The sample records 250,000 to 400,000 distinct CDR3 sequences, about a quarter being singletons. The sequencing here drew on PBMCs, mostly from graft donor cells, taken 180 days after TCRalphabeta/CD19-depleted stem cell transplant. The source is a male patient younger than 18 who had a stem cell transplant for acute lymphoblastic leukemia, so the T cells may come from the graft donor.

This clonotype has only a few counts. The chain has TRBV20-1 and TRBJ2-1, with a tentative D call TRBD1 (5 bases). This CDR3 spans 13 amino acids. Germline V gene sequence: CDR1 DFQATT, CDR2 SNEGSKA (reference sequence). V was cut by 1 base and J by 7 bases, with 11 bases left in between. The CDR3 DNA reads as TGCAGTGCTAGAGGACAGATTCCTAATGAGCAGTTCTTC. This gives the protein CSARGQIPNEQFF.

Only a few counts were recorded for this clonotype. The V and J genes are TRBV7-9 and TRBJ1-3; 11 bases line up with TRBD1. This CDR3 comprises 15 residues. J gave up 2 bases and V 5 bases, and 2 bases lay outside the gene matches. From germline, CDR1 is SEHNR and CDR2 FQNEAQ (reference sequence). CDR3 nucleotides: TGTGCCAGCAGCGCGGACAGGGGGCCTGGAAACACCATATATTTT. Translated: CASSADRGPGNTIYF.

This sequence joins TRBV12-5 and TRBJ2-3; TRBD2 might be the D (5 bases). This CDR3 region has 14 residues. Germline V CDR1 and CDR2: LGHNT, FRNRAP. The ends were cut back, 0 bases at V and 3 bases at J, with 7 bases in the middle. The CDR3 sequence is CASGLVEGTDTQYF. The DNA of the CDR3 is TGTGCTAGTGGTTTGGTTGAGGGTACAGATACGCAGTATTTT.

A few counts support this clonotype. The rearrangement links TRBV10-2 to TRBJ2-2; D is possibly TRBD2 (6 bases). Germline CDR1 and CDR2: WSHSY and SAAADI. Deletions cut 3 bases from V and 8 bases from J, with 16 bases between. This CDR3 region has 15 residues. The DNA for the CDR3 is TGCGCCAGCAGTGAATCAGGAACGGGGAGGGGGGAGCTGTTTTTT. Its protein product is CASSESGTGRGELFF.

A few counts support this clonotype. V is TRBV4-1 and J is TRBJ2-1, with D uncertain. CDR1 is MGHRA and CDR2 is YSYEKL in the germline V gene. The V gene lost 2 bases and the J gene lost 7 bases, with 12 bases spanning the gap. This CDR3 contains 14 residues. This chain's CDR3 is CASSQTVWGNEQFF. Here the CDR3 DNA reads TGCGCCAGCAGCCAAACCGTTTGGGGAAATGAGCAGTTCTTC.

This clonotype was recorded a few times. The CDR3 nucleotides read TGCGCCAGCAGCCCCCTGGAACGAGGGGGGGCCAACGTCCTGACTTTC. It specifies CASSPLERGGANVLTF. This chain uses TRBV4-1 with TRBJ2-6; D is perhaps TRBD2 (5 bases). There are 16 residues in the CDR3. V lost 4 bases, J lost 4 bases, and 14 bases lay in between. Germline V gives CDR1 MGHRA, CDR2 YSYEKL.

This clonotype has only a few counts. The gene calls are TRBV28 and TRBJ2-1; TRBD2 might be the D (5 bases). The V end lost 7 bases, the J end lost 0 bases, and 10 bases lay between the germline ends. CDR3 length: 14 residues. CDR1 is MDHEN, CDR2 SYDVKM, per germline. The CDR3 bases are TGTGCCAGCATGTGGGAGAGCTCCTACAATGAGCAGTTCTTC. It yields the protein CASMWESSYNEQFF.

This chain joins TRBV27 and TRBJ1-5; the D is unclear. V shed 7 bases and J shed 3 bases, with 10 bases lying between them. Per the germline V gene, CDR1 is MNHEY and CDR2 is SMNVEV (reference sequence). This CDR3 has 13 amino acids. The CDR3 protein is CASNSGTNQPQHF. CDR3 bases: TGTGCCAGCAATTCAGGCACCAATCAGCCCCAGCATTTT.

This clonotype occurred once. V is TRBV6-1 and J is TRBJ2-2; a possible D gene is TRBD1 (6 bases). CDR3 size: 17 residues. Per the germline V gene, CDR1 is MNHNS and CDR2 is SASEGT. The V gene lost 1 base and the J gene lost 1 base, with 13 bases spanning the gap. The CDR3 DNA sequence: TGTGCCAGCAGTGAAGTTGGGGGCAGGGGGAACACCGGGGAGCTGTTTTTT. Its translation is CASSEVGGRGNTGELFF.

The rearrangement links TRBV6-5 to TRBJ2-1, with a possible D match to TRBD2 (6 bases). The germline V and J ends were trimmed by 0 bases and 7 bases, with 7 bases remaining between them. The germline V gene has CDR1 MNHEY and CDR2 SVGAGI. This CDR3 comprises 13 residues. Here the CDR3 reads CASSYSAGNEQFF. Here the CDR3 DNA reads TGTGCCAGCAGTTACTCTGCGGGGAATGAGCAGTTCTTC.

V is TRBV20-1 and J is TRBJ2-1; D is unresolved. This CDR3 has 14 residues. Trimming removed 0 bases from V and 0 bases from J, with 6 bases in between. CDR1 and CDR2 (germline): DFQATT, SNEGSKA (reference sequence). CDR3 protein: CSARDVGSYNEQFF. The CDR3 region has the DNA TGCAGTGCTAGAGACGTGGGCTCCTACAATGAGCAGTTCTTC.

This clonotype occurred many times. The chain couples TRBV5-1 to TRBJ1-1, with D unresolved. There are 15 residues in the CDR3. With 6 bases removed from V and 1 base from J, the gap between germline ends came to 16 bases. Germline CDR1 SGHRS, CDR2 YFSETQ. CDR3 sequence reads: CASTAVGLANTEAFF. The CDR3, as DNA: TGCGCCAGCACCGCGGTGGGCCTAGCGAACACTGAAGCTTTCTTT.

This chain joins TRBV20-1 and TRBJ2-3, with a weak D call TRBD2 (5 bases). From germline, CDR1 is DFQATT and CDR2 SNEGSKA (reference sequence). The length of the CDR3 is 14 residues. Deletions cut 6 bases from V and 2 bases from J, with 15 bases between. For the CDR3, the DNA is TGCAGTGCATGCGGAGCGGTTGACACAGATACGCAGTATTTT. It specifies CSACGAVDTDTQYF.

The J gene is TRBJ2-1, the V gene TRBV3-1, with 9 bases that match TRBD1. CDR1 LGHDT and CDR2 YNNKEL come from the germline V gene (reference sequence). The trim removed 0 bases at V and 7 bases at J, leaving 13 bases unmatched. The CDR3 is 18 amino acids. The CDR3 region has the DNA TGTGCCAGCAGCCAAGATCATTGGGGACAGGGCAGGGAGAATGAGCAGTTCTTC. Amino acid sequence: CASSQDHWGQGRENEQFF.

This rearrangement joins TRBV6-5 to TRBJ2-1; 8 bases are shared with TRBD2. The CDR3 is 15 residues long. Germline-derived CDR1 and CDR2 are MNHEY and SVGAGI. The V gene end was trimmed by 4 bases and the J gene end by 6 bases; junction bases not matched to a gene: 8. The CDR3 DNA follows: TGTGCCAGCAGTTCCCTCCGGGAGGGCCCCAATGAGCAGTTCTTC. Translating it yields CASSSLREGPNEQFF.

V gene TRBV5-5 combines with J gene TRBJ2-3; D is possibly TRBD2 (6 bases). Per the germline V gene, CDR1 is SGHKS and CDR2 is YYEKEE (reference sequence). Trimming stripped 3 bases from V and 5 bases from J, with 13 bases between. The CDR3 spans 14 residues. The CDR3, as DNA: TGTGCCAGCAGCTCGGGACTGACTATAGATACGCAGTATTTT. It translates to CASSSGLTIDTQYF.

The CDR3 sequence is CASSLAQENTEAFF. The CDR3, as DNA: TGTGCCAGCAGCTTAGCGCAGGAGAACACTGAAGCTTTCTTT. The rearrangement links TRBV11-2 to TRBJ1-1; D is unclear. This CDR3 has 14 residues. V lost 1 base, J lost 1 base, and 7 bases lay in between. In germline, CDR1 is SGHAT, CDR2 FQNNGV.

As for this clonotype: Because it lacks the conserved phenylalanine or tryptophan at the end, this CDR3 is likely a read error. The chain uses TRBV15 and TRBJ2-1; no clear D gene. The CDR3 covers 15 residues. Per the germline V gene, CDR1 is LNHNV and CDR2 is YYDKDF (reference sequence). Trimming left V 1 base short and J 0 bases short, with 7 bases between. The CDR3 nucleotides are TGTGCCACCAGCAGAGGGGCGGCCTCCTACAATGAGCAGTTCCTC. It codes for CATSRGAASYNEQFL.

The chain carries TRBV9 and TRBJ1-1; D ambiguous. CDR3 length: 13 amino acids. Trimming cost V 0 bases and J 2 bases, with 5 bases left between them. CDR1 is SGDLS, CDR2 YYNGEE, per germline. The CDR3 bases are TGTGCCAGCAGCGTAGACATAAACACTGAAGCTTTCTTT. Amino acid sequence: CASSVDINTEAFF.

The V gene is TRBV7-6, the J gene TRBJ2-2; D is unresolved. CDR3 size: 16 residues. Per the germline V gene, CDR1 is SGHVS and CDR2 is FNYEAQ. The ends were cut back, 1 base at V and 1 base at J, with 10 bases in the middle. This CDR3 reads CASSLEAPENTGELFF. CDR3 bases: TGTGCCAGCAGCTTAGAAGCCCCTGAGAACACCGGGGAGCTGTTTTTT.

This clonotype was picked up a small number of times. This chain links TRBV12-3 or TRBV12-4 with TRBJ2-1, with TRBD1 matching over 7 bases. V lost 5 bases to trimming and J lost 9 bases; unmatched junction nucleotides: 22. CDR3 length equals 18 residues. The CDR3 region has the DNA TGTGCCAGCAGTCTCCCTGGCCAGGGGGATCCTTTAAGGGGTGAGCAGTTCTTC. Translated, it gives CASSLPGQGDPLRGEQFF.

This clonotype was picked up a small number of times. The J gene is TRBJ2-5, the V gene TRBV15; 7 bases line up with TRBD2. The CDR3 runs 17 residues. The V segment lost 0 bases and the J segment 1 base; nucleotides outside the gene matches: 8. Germline CDR1 and CDR2: LNHNV and YYDKDF (reference sequence). CDR3 sequence reads: CATSRDRERGFQETQYF. The DNA of the CDR3 is TGTGCCACCAGCAGAGATCGCGAGCGGGGATTCCAAGAGACCCAGTACTTC.

The chain has TRBV5-1 and TRBJ2-5; 13 bases are a match to TRBD2. The V and J ends lost 7 bases and 6 bases, in that order; junction bases with no gene match: 9. The CDR3 consists of 15 residues. Germline CDR1 reads SGHRS; CDR2 reads YFSETQ. Written as DNA, the CDR3 is TGCGCCAGCTTTGGACTAGCGGGAGAACAAAAGACCCAGTACTTC. It codes for CASFGLAGEQKTQYF.

The CDR3 DNA follows: TGCGCCAGCAGCTTGGAGGGCGGGAGAGATGCAGATACGCAGTATTTT. It specifies CASSLEGGRDADTQYF. The genes are TRBV5-1 and TRBJ2-3, with 7 bases matching TRBD2. The ends lost 0 bases at V and 4 bases at J; junction bases unmatched: 8. The V gene's germline CDR1 is SGHRS and CDR2 YFSETQ. The CDR3 spans 16 residues.

The chain recombines TRBV5-1 with TRBJ1-5, with a tentative D call TRBD1 (5 bases). CDR1 and CDR2 from the germline V gene are SGHRS and YFSETQ. This CDR3 spans 14 amino acids. V was cut by 0 bases and J by 5 bases, with 9 bases left in between. CDR3 bases: TGCGCCAGCAGCTTGGACGGGGGGGATCAGCCCCAGCATTTT. This translates into CASSLDGGDQPQHF.

The chain combines TRBV11-2 with TRBJ1-2; D gene unclear. The CDR3 runs to 11 residues. Trimming shortened V by 5 bases and J by 7 bases, and 8 bases separated the two germline ends. Germline assignment: CDR1 SGHAT and CDR2 FQNNGV. CDR3 amino acids: CASSPHSGYTF. The DNA of the CDR3 is TGTGCCAGCAGCCCCCACAGTGGCTACACCTTC.